This TCR beta chain was found in a study of blood T cell repertoires in COVID-19. The germline CDR1 and CDR2 sequences are SGHNT and YENEEA. The germline V and J ends were trimmed by 4 bases and 4 bases, with 8 bases remaining between them. CDR3 length equals 13 residues. Original methodology: Amplification of reference gene primers provided the estimated nucleated cell counts. Repertoires were generated with immunoSEQ multiplex PCR, while TCRdb's copy carries only in-frame clones and drops some. V and J calls plus clone size are reproduced from that table; the DNA served to infer D and trimming. The sample holds 250,000 to 300,000 clones, under 90% seen once. This clone showed up just once.

The chain is built from TRBV11-3 and TRBJ1-3; possible D gene TRBD1, 6 bases. The sequencing input was PBMCs or T cells enriched from blood (not recorded which). This clonotype originated in a woman in her sixties or seventies who had recovered from COVID-19. CDR3 sequence reads: CASSSRGGNTIYF. CDR3 nucleotide sequence: TGTGCCAGCAGCTCCAGGGGCGGAAACACCATATATTTT.